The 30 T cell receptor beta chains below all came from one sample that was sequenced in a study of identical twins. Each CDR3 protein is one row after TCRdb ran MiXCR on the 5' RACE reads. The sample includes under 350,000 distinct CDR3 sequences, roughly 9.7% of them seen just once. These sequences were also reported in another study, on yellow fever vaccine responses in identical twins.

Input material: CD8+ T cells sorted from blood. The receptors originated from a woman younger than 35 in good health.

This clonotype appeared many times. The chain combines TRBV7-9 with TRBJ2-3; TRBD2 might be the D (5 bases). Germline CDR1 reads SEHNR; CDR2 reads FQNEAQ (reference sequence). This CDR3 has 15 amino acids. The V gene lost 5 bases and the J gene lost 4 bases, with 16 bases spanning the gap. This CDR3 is CASSLGVTSADTQYF. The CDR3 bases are TGTGCCAGCAGCCTGGGCGTTACTAGTGCAGATACGCAGTATTTT.

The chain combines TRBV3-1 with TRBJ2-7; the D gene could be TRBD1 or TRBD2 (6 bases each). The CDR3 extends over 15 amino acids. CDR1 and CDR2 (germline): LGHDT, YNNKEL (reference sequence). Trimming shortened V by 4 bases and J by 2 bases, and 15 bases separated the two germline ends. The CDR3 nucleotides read TGTGCCAGCAGCCGCGGGACACTCGAGACCTACGAGCAGTACTTC. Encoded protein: CASSRGTLETYEQYF.

DNA for the CDR3: TGCGCCAGCAGCCAACTACAGGGGACGGGCTACGAGCAGTACTTC. It specifies CASSQLQGTGYEQYF. V is TRBV4-3 and J is TRBJ2-7; TRBD1 aligns across 7 bases. V lost 2 bases and J lost 3; bases outside the gene matches: 7. Germline V lookup: CDR1 LGHNA, CDR2 YSLEER. The CDR3 is 15 amino acids.

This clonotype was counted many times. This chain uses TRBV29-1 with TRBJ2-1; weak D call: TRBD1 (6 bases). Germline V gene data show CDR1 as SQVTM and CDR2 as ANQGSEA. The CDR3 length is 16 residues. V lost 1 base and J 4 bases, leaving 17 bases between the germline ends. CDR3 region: CSVEGQQGLEYNEQFF. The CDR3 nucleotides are TGCAGCGTTGAAGGTCAGCAGGGGCTCGAGTACAATGAGCAGTTCTTC.

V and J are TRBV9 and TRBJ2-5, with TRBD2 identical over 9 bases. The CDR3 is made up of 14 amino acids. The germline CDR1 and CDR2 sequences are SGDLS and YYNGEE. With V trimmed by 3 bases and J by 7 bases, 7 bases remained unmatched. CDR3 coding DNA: TGTGCCAGCAGCGAGAATAGCGGGGGTGTGACCCAGTACTTC. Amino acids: CASSENSGGVTQYF.

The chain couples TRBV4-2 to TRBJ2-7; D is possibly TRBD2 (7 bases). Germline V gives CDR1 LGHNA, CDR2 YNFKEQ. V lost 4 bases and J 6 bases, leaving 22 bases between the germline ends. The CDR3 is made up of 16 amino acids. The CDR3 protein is CASSRIPVGGAPEQYF. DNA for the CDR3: TGTGCCAGCAGCCGGATCCCGGTAGGGGGGGCCCCCGAGCAGTACTTC.

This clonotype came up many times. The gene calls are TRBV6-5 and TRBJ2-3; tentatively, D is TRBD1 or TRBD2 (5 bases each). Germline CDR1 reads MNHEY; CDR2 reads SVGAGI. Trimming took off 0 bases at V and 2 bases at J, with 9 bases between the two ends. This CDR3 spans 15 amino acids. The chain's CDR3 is CASSYSRGFTDTQYF. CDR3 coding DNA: TGTGCCAGCAGTTACTCGAGGGGATTCACAGATACGCAGTATTTT.

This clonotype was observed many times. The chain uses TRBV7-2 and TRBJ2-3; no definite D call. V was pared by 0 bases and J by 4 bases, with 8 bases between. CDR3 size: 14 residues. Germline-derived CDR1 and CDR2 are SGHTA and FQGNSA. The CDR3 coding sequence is TGTGCCAGCAGCTTAGCGCGGATTGCAGATACGCAGTATTTT. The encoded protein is CASSLARIADTQYF.

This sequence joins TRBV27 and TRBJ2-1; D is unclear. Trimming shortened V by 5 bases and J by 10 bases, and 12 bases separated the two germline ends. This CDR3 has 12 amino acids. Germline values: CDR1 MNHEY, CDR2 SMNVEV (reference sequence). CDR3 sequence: CASSLILGEQFF. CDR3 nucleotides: TGTGCCAGCAGTCTGATTTTGGGAGAGCAGTTCTTC.

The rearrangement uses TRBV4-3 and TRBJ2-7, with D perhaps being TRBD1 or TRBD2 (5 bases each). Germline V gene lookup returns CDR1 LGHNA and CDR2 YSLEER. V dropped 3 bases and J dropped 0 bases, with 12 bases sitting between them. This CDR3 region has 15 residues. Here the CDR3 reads CASSQGRGGSYEQYF. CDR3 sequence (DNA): TGCGCCAGCAGCCAGGGCCGGGGCGGCTCCTACGAGCAGTACTTC.

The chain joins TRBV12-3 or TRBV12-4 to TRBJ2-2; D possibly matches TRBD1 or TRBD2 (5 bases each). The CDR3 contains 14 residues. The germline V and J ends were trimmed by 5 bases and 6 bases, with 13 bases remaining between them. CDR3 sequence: CASSPVLGAGELFF. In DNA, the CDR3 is TGTGCCAGCAGTCCCGTATTGGGGGCCGGGGAGCTGTTTTTT.

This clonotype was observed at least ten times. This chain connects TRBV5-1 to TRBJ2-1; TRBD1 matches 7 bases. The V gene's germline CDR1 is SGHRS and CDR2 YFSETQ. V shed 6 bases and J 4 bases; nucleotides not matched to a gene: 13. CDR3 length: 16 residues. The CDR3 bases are TGCGCCAGCAACTCTACACCGGGACAGCAGTACAATGAGCAGTTCTTC. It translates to CASNSTPGQQYNEQFF.

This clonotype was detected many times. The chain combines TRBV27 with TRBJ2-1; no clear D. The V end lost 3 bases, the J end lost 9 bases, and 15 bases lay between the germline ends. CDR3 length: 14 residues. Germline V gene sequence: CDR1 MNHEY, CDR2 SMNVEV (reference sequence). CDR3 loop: CASSLGLLGVEQFF. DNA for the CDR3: TGTGCCAGCAGTTTGGGTCTTTTAGGTGTTGAGCAGTTCTTC.

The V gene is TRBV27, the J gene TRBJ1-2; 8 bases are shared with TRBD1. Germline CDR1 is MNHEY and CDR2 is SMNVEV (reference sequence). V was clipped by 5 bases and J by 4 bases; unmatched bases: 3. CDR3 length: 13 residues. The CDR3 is CASSQQGGYGYTF. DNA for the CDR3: TGTGCCAGCAGTCAACAGGGGGGCTATGGCTACACCTTC.

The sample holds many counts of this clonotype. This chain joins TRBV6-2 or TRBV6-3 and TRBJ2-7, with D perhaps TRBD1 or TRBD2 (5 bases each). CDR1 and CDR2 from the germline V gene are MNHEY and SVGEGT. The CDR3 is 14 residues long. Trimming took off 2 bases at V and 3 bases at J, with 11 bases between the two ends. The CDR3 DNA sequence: TGTGCCAGCAGTTACCGCCGGGACGACTACGAGCAGTACTTC. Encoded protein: CASSYRRDDYEQYF.

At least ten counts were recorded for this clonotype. The CDR3 protein is CASSPGGHPYEQYF. As DNA, the CDR3 is TGTGCCAGCAGTCCGGGGGGACACCCCTACGAGCAGTACTTC. The rearrangement joins TRBV13 to TRBJ2-7, with D possibly TRBD2 on 7 matching bases. The CDR3 totals 14 residues. Germline values: CDR1 PRHDT, CDR2 FYEKMQ (reference sequence). Trimming took 6 bases from V and 2 from J, leaving 14 bases between them.

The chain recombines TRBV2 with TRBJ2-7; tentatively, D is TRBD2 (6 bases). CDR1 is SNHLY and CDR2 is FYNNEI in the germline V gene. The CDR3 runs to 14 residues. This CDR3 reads CASQAGRPFYEQYF. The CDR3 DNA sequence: TGTGCTAGCCAGGCGGGGCGCCCCTTCTACGAGCAGTACTTC.

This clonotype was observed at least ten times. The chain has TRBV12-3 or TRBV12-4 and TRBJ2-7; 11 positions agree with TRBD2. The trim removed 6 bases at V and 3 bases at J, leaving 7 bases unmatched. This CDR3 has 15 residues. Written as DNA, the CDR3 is TGTGCCAGCAGCCTCGGGACTAGCGGAATCTACGAGCAGTACTTC. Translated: CASSLGTSGIYEQYF.

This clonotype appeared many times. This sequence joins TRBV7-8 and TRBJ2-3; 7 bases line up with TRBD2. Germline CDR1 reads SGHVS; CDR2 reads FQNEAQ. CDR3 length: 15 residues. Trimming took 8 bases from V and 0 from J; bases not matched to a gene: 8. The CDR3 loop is CASGNRRGSTDTQYF. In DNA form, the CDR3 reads TGTGCCAGCGGCAACAGGCGGGGGAGCACAGATACGCAGTATTTT.

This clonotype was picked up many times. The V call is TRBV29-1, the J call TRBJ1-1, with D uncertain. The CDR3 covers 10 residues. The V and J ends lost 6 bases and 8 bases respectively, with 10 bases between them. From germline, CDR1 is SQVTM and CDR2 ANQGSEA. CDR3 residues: CSVREVEAFF. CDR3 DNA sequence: TGCAGCGTAAGGGAGGTCGAAGCTTTCTTT.

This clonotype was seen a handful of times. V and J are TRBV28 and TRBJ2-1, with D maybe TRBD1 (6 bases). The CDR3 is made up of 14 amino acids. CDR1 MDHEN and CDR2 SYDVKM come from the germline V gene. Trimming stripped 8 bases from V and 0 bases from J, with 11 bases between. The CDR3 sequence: CASSAGVSYNEQFF. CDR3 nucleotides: TGTGCCAGCTCAGCAGGGGTCTCCTACAATGAGCAGTTCTTC.

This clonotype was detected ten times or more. The CDR3 DNA follows: TGTGCCAGCAGTCCCGCTGAACCGGGACAGGGACCTACGCAGTACTTC. Translation: CASSPAEPGQGPTQYF. The V gene is TRBV12-3 or TRBV12-4, the J gene TRBJ2-7; TRBD1 aligns across 9 bases. The ends lost 5 bases at V and 9 bases at J; junction bases unmatched: 17. This CDR3 spans 16 amino acids.

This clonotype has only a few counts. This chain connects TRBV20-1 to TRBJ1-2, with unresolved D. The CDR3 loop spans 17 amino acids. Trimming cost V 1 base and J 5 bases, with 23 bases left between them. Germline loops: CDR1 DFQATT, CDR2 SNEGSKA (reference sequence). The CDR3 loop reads CSARVASTRTARYGYTF. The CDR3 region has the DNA TGCAGTGCTAGAGTAGCCTCCACGAGGACGGCCAGATATGGCTACACCTTC.

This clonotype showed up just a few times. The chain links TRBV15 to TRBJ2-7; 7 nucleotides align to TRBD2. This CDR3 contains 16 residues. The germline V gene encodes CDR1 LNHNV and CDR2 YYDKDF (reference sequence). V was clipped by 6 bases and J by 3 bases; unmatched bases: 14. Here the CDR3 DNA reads TGTGCCACCAGTGCCTCCGGGACTAACTACATCTACGAGCAGTACTTC. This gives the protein CATSASGTNYIYEQYF.

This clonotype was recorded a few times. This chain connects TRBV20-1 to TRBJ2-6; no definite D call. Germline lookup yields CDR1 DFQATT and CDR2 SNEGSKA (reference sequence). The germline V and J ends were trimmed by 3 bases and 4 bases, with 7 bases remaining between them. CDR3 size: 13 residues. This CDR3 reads CSARVAGANVLTF. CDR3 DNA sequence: TGCAGTGCTAGGGTAGCCGGGGCCAACGTCCTGACTTTC.

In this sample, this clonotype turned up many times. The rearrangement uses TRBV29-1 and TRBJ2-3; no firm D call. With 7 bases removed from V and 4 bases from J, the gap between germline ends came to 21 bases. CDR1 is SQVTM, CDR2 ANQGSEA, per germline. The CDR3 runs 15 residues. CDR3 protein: CSANLLGDSPDTQYF. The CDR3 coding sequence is TGCAGCGCCAATCTTCTCGGCGATAGCCCAGATACGCAGTATTTT.

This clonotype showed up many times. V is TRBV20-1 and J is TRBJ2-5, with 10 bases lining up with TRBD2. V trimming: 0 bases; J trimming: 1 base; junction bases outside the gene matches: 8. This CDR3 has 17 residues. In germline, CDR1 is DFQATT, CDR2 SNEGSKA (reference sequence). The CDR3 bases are TGCAGTGCTAGAGATCCCCAGCGGGGGGGCCCCCAAGAGACCCAGTACTTC. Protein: CSARDPQRGGPQETQYF.

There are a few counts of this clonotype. CDR3 in amino acids: CSARDLTSHGELFF. In DNA, the CDR3 is TGCAGTGCTAGAGATCTAACTAGCCATGGGGAGCTGTTTTTT. J is TRBJ2-2 and V is TRBV20-1, with D possibly TRBD2 on 6 matching bases. This CDR3 has 14 residues. V dropped 0 bases and J dropped 8 bases, with 13 bases sitting between them. Germline assignment: CDR1 DFQATT and CDR2 SNEGSKA (reference sequence).

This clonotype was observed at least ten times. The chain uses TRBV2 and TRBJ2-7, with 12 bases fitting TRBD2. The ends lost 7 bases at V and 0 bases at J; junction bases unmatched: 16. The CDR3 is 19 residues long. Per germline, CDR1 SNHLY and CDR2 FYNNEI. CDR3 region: CASIPSLGLAGGDSYEQYF. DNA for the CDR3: TGTGCCAGCATTCCGAGCCTGGGACTAGCGGGCGGGGACTCCTACGAGCAGTACTTC. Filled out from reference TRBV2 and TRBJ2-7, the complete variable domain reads EPEVTQTPSHQVTQMGQEVILRCVPISNHLYFYWYRQILGQKVEFLVSFYNNEISEKSEIFDDQFSVERPDGSNFTLKIRSTKLEDSAMYFCASIPSLGLAGGDSYEQYFGPGTRLTVT.

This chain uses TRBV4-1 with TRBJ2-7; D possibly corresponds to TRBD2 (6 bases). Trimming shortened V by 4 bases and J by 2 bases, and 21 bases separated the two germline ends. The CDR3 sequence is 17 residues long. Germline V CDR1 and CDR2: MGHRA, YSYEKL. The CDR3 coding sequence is TGCGCCAGCAGCCCAATGCTCCCGGGACTGGGAACCTACGAGCAGTACTTC. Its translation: CASSPMLPGLGTYEQYF.